A single sample is the source of the 20 T cell receptor beta chains below, sequenced in a study of CD8 T cells in ankylosing spondylitis. The antigens these receptors bind are not known. Findings and caveats of the study: Ankylosing spondylitis blood seemed to carry a telltale TCR beta motif made of seven or eight highly homologous variants.

TCRdb ran MiXCR on the 5' RACE reads and lists one entry per CDR3 protein. Here the sample spans over 450,000 distinct CDR3 sequences, roughly 13% being singletons. Sequencing was performed on blood, either unsorted or a sorted T cell fraction (not recorded which). The receptors were gathered from a male donor with ankylosing spondylitis.

This clonotype was seen more than once but under ten times. This chain joins TRBV20-1 and TRBJ1-1; no clear D gene. Germline assignment: CDR1 DFQATT and CDR2 SNEGSKA (reference sequence). Trimming shortened V by 4 bases and J by 10 bases, and 13 bases separated the two germline ends. The CDR3 contains 11 residues. CDR3 amino acids: CSATNAWGAFF. In nucleotides, the CDR3 is TGCAGTGCTACGAATGCGTGGGGAGCTTTCTTT.

The genes are TRBV5-6 and TRBJ2-1, with D unclear. The CDR3 has 15 residues. Germline-derived CDR1 and CDR2 are SGHDT and YYEEEE. Trimming took off 0 bases at V and 4 bases at J, with 11 bases between the two ends. The CDR3 here is CASSLAIRRYNEQFF. CDR3 coding DNA: TGTGCCAGCAGCTTGGCGATTCGGCGATACAATGAGCAGTTCTTC.

The chain combines TRBV20-1 with TRBJ1-4; unclear D gene. V shed 5 bases and J shed 0 bases, with 10 bases lying between them. Germline V gene data show CDR1 as DFQATT and CDR2 as SNEGSKA (reference sequence). CDR3 size: 14 residues. This CDR3 reads CSAPHTATNEKLFF. CDR3 bases: TGCAGTGCTCCACACACCGCAACTAATGAAAAACTGTTTTTT.

This clonotype was counted between two and nine times. The chain joins TRBV6-1 to TRBJ2-5; 9 nucleotides match TRBD1. Germline lookup yields CDR1 MNHNS and CDR2 SASEGT. The CDR3 runs to 14 residues. J gave up 4 bases and V 9 bases, and 9 bases lay outside the gene matches. The CDR3 bases are TGTGCCAGTACAGGACAGGGGAGGGGAGAGACCCAGTACTTC. Encoded protein: CASTGQGRGETQYF.

This clonotype was observed at least ten times. This chain connects TRBV6-5 to TRBJ1-5; D uncertain. The germline CDR1 and CDR2 sequences are MNHEY and SVGAGI. With 0 bases removed from V and 5 bases from J, the gap between germline ends came to 11 bases. CDR3 length equals 15 residues. In nucleotides, the CDR3 is TGTGCCAGCAGTTACTCGAGGCCAAATTATCAGCCCCAGCATTTT. It encodes CASSYSRPNYQPQHF.

This clonotype has just a few counts. The chain carries TRBV10-3 and TRBJ2-5; the D gene is possibly TRBD2 (6 bases). The germline V and J ends were trimmed by 4 bases and 6 bases, with 15 bases remaining between them. Germline V gene sequence: CDR1 ENHRY, CDR2 SYGVKD. This CDR3 has 14 residues. The CDR3 DNA sequence: TGTGCCATCAGTGGGAGTAGCGGAGGAAAGACCCAGTACTTC. Translating it yields CAISGSSGGKTQYF.

J is TRBJ2-5 and V is TRBV5-1, with 7 bases matching TRBD2. V gave up 3 bases and J gave up 2 bases; unmatched junction bases: 4. CDR3 length equals 14 residues. Germline V gene sequence: CDR1 SGHRS, CDR2 YFSETQ. The CDR3 sequence: CASSWLAEQETQYF. For the CDR3, the DNA is TGCGCCAGCAGCTGGCTAGCGGAGCAAGAGACCCAGTACTTC.

The genes are TRBV3-1 and TRBJ1-1; a possible D gene is TRBD1 (6 bases). The V and J ends lost 1 base and 10 bases respectively, with 13 bases between them. The germline CDR1 and CDR2 sequences are LGHDT and YNNKEL (reference sequence). CDR3 length: 13 amino acids. Here the CDR3 DNA reads TGTGCCAGCAGCCAAGGTCCAGGGGTGGGAGCTTTCTTT. Its protein product is CASSQGPGVGAFF. The full variable domain, completed using reference TRBV3-1 and TRBJ1-1, is DTAVSQTPKYLVTQMGNDKSIKCEQNLGHDTMYWYKQDSKKFLKIMFSYNNKELIINETVPNRFSPKSPDKAHLNLHINSLELGDSAVYFCASSQGPGVGAFFGQGTRLTVV.

This clonotype was observed a handful of times. The rearrangement uses TRBV15 and TRBJ1-4, with TRBD1 as a possible D gene (6 bases). CDR3 size: 15 residues. Trimming removed 3 bases from V and 6 bases from J, with 14 bases in between. Germline-derived CDR1 and CDR2 are LNHNV and YYDKDF (reference sequence). CDR3 coding DNA: TGTGCCACCAGCAGGCCCAGACAGGATTATGAAAAACTGTTTTTT. Its translation: CATSRPRQDYEKLFF. Based on the CDR3 plus reference TRBV15 and TRBJ1-4, the full variable domain is DAMVIQNPRYQVTQFGKPVTLSCSQTLNHNVMYWYQQKSSQAPKLLFHYYDKDFNNEADTPDNFQSRRPNTSFCFLDIRSPGLGDTAMYLCATSRPRQDYEKLFFGSGTQLSVL.

This clonotype was seen a few times. V is TRBV6-6 and J is TRBJ1-1; D is undetermined. The CDR3 is made up of 12 amino acids. CDR1 and CDR2 from the germline V gene are MNHNY and SVGAGI (reference sequence). Trimming removed 6 bases at V and 10 bases at J, with 15 bases between. The CDR3 is CASSSGPKGAFF. In nucleotides, the CDR3 is TGTGCCAGCAGCTCCGGACCGAAAGGAGCTTTCTTT.

The chain is built from TRBV5-1 and TRBJ2-1; 14 bases are a match to TRBD2. Per the germline V gene, CDR1 is SGHRS and CDR2 is YFSETQ. This CDR3 has 15 amino acids. The J segment lost 8 bases and the V segment lost 4 bases, leaving 5 bases of the junction unmatched. The CDR3 bases are TGCGCCAGCAGCACCGGGACTAGCGGGAGTCATGAGCAGTTCTTC. Encoded protein: CASSTGTSGSHEQFF.

The J gene is TRBJ2-1, the V gene TRBV6-5, with unresolved D. Germline CDR1 MNHEY, CDR2 SVGAGI. Trimming shortened V by 2 bases and J by 0 bases, and 11 bases separated the two germline ends. There are 16 residues in the CDR3. This CDR3 is CASSYLVASSYNEQFF. CDR3 nucleotides: TGTGCCAGCAGTTACCTAGTGGCTAGCTCCTACAATGAGCAGTTCTTC.

The V and J genes are TRBV7-2 and TRBJ2-7, with 11 bases lining up with TRBD2. Germline CDR1 is SGHTA and CDR2 is FQGNSA. Losses at the gene ends were 6 bases for V and 0 bases for J; bases not matched to a gene: 7. CDR3 length: 16 residues. DNA of the CDR3: TGTGCCAGCAGACAAACTAGCGGGAGTACCTCCTACGAGCAGTACTTC. As protein: CASRQTSGSTSYEQYF.

The chain joins TRBV27 to TRBJ2-3; D is undetermined. V was pared by 5 bases and J by 7 bases, with 10 bases between. Germline CDR1 reads MNHEY; CDR2 reads SMNVEV (reference sequence). CDR3 length equals 12 residues. The CDR3 region has the DNA TGTGCCAGCAGTACTAATTACTATACGCAGTATTTT. This translates into CASSTNYYTQYF.

The sample holds many counts of this clonotype. The rearrangement joins TRBV5-1 to TRBJ1-1; 8 nucleotides agree with TRBD1. Losses at the gene ends were 6 bases for V and 7 bases for J; bases not matched to a gene: 8. The V gene's germline CDR1 is SGHRS and CDR2 YFSETQ. The CDR3 runs 13 residues. CDR3 sequence: CASTSRQGIEAFF. The DNA for the CDR3 is TGCGCCAGCACTTCAAGACAGGGGATTGAAGCTTTCTTT.

This clonotype occurred a few times. The chain uses TRBV5-1 and TRBJ2-5; D assignment may be TRBD1 or TRBD2 (7 bases each). The length of the CDR3 is 15 residues. Germline CDR1 and CDR2: SGHRS and YFSETQ. Trimming stripped 4 bases from V and 5 bases from J, with 18 bases between. The CDR3 DNA follows: TGCGCCAGCAGCCCCCAGGGGGGGGCGGTGGAGACCCAGTACTTC. Translated, it gives CASSPQGGAVETQYF.

The chain uses TRBV21-1 and TRBJ2-2; the table's D call of TRBD2 was not tested on the DNA. TRBV21-1 is noted as a pseudogene. CDR3 size: 17 residues. The CDR3 reads CASSKEKASYGTGELFF. The CDR3 DNA reads as TGTGCCAGCAGCAAAGAAAAGGCCTCCTACGGCACCGGGGAGCTGTTTTTT.

V usage is TRBV3-1 and J usage is TRBJ2-7; possible D gene TRBD2, 6 bases. The germline V gene encodes CDR1 LGHDT and CDR2 YNNKEL (reference sequence). V was shortened by 4 bases and J by 7 bases, with 14 bases between the two germline ends. CDR3 length equals 13 residues. The CDR3, as DNA: TGTGCCAGCAGCCCGGGAGTTGCGGGAGAGCAGTACTTC. It yields the protein CASSPGVAGEQYF.

The V call is TRBV19, the J call TRBJ2-5; D is unresolved. This CDR3 has 13 residues. The V end was cut by 3 bases, the J end by 4 bases, with 9 bases between. In germline, CDR1 is LNHDA, CDR2 SQIVND (reference sequence). The CDR3 DNA sequence: TGTGCCAGTAGTATGGGTCCCCGAGAGACCCAGTACTTC. Its protein is CASSMGPRETQYF.

This clonotype was seen a handful of times. The chain employs TRBV6-5 and TRBJ2-2; 8 bases line up with TRBD2. Per the germline V gene, CDR1 is MNHEY and CDR2 is SVGAGI. After removal of 0 bases from V and 5 bases from J, the junction contained 5 bases not matched to a gene. The CDR3 totals 16 residues. The CDR3 region has the DNA TGTGCCAGCAGTTACTCGTCCGGGAGGGAGACCGGGGAGCTGTTTTTT. Amino acids: CASSYSSGRETGELFF.